A single sample is the source of the 32 T cell receptor beta chains below, sequenced in a study of blood T cells in healthy people across ages (dated by TCRdb to the mid-2010s). To prepare the library, 5' RACE was applied. The reads were generated on an Illumina HiSeq 2500. The second PCR ran for about 6 to 11 cycles and used a J-beta primer mix along with a sample-barcoded 5' primer. The raw public data were reprocessed by TCRdb itself: fastp quality trimming at Q25, MiXCR clonotype calling, in-frame beta chains only. Every entry covers one CDR3 protein and lists the most common genes and DNA from its rows. The sample table records 650,000 to 900,000 distinct CDR3 sequences; roughly 60% of these occur just once. Around 30% of the sample comes from the top ten. Specimen: blood. All receptors derive from a man aged 25-45 years in good health.

Turning to this clonotype: A much larger clone sits a single nucleotide away, making a read error possible. DNA of the CDR3: TGTGCCAGCAGTTTACACTACGAGCAGTACTTC. It translates to CASSLHYEQYF. This rearrangement joins TRBV28 to TRBJ2-7; D gene unclear. Between the trimmed V and J ends, which lost 2 bases and 3 bases, there was a span of 2 bases. CDR3 length: 11 amino acids. Germline CDR1 and CDR2: MDHEN and SYDVKM.

This clonotype was detected only once. This chain uses TRBV7-2 with TRBJ2-5; 8 bases are a match to TRBD2. The J segment lost 5 bases and the V segment lost 8 bases, leaving 10 bases of the junction unmatched. The CDR3 is made up of 14 amino acids. Germline loops: CDR1 SGHTA, CDR2 FQGNSA. This chain's CDR3 is CASARGGFSETQYF. The DNA of the CDR3 is TGTGCCAGCGCCCGGGGGGGGTTTTCGGAGACCCAGTACTTC.

The CDR3 loop is CASSQDSLLGNQPQHF. DNA of the CDR3: TGCGCCAGCAGCCAAGATTCACTGCTGGGCAATCAGCCCCAGCATTTT. The chain has TRBV4-1 and TRBJ1-5; D remains unclear. Trimming took 0 bases from V and 2 from J, leaving 11 bases between them. The CDR3 loop spans 16 amino acids. Per germline, CDR1 MGHRA and CDR2 YSYEKL.

This clonotype has only a few counts. The CDR3, as DNA: TGTGCCAGCAGTGTGTCAGTCTCCTACGAGCAGTACTTC. This encodes CASSVSVSYEQYF. The chain joins TRBV2 to TRBJ2-7; D gene uncertain. The germline V gene encodes CDR1 SNHLY and CDR2 FYNNEI. The CDR3 runs to 13 residues. Trimming removed 4 bases at V and 0 bases at J, with 7 bases between.

This clonotype appeared a few times. J is TRBJ2-7 and V is TRBV4-3; tentatively, D is TRBD1 (5 bases). Germline V CDR1 and CDR2: LGHNA, YSLEER. Deletions cut 1 base from V and 3 bases from J, with 13 bases between. There are 15 residues in the CDR3. CDR3 in amino acids: CASSQGRGDSYEQYF. CDR3 nucleotides: TGCGCCAGCAGCCAAGGGAGAGGAGACAGCTACGAGCAGTACTTC.

The rearrangement uses TRBV29-1 and TRBJ2-3; D could derive from TRBD1 or TRBD2 (5 bases each). This CDR3 contains 14 residues. Trimming took 6 bases from V and 0 from J, leaving 13 bases between them. The germline V gene encodes CDR1 SQVTM and CDR2 ANQGSEA. CDR3 sequence: CSVNGDVSTDTQYF. The CDR3 DNA reads as TGCAGCGTCAATGGGGACGTTAGCACAGATACGCAGTATTTT.

The chain combines TRBV12-3 or TRBV12-4 with TRBJ2-7, with D possibly matching TRBD1 (6 bases). Deletions cut 3 bases from V and 5 bases from J, with 11 bases between. This CDR3 is built from 13 residues. This CDR3 reads CASSLVGANEQYF. The CDR3 coding sequence is TGTGCCAGCAGTTTGGTGGGGGCCAACGAGCAGTACTTC.

In this sample, this clonotype turned up a few times. This sequence joins TRBV7-8 and TRBJ2-1; D remains ambiguous. V was pared by 2 bases and J by 6 bases, with 5 bases between. Germline lookup yields CDR1 SGHVS and CDR2 FQNEAQ. The CDR3 covers 12 residues. The CDR3 DNA reads as TGTGCCAGCAGCTTAAATCCCAATGAGCAGTTCTTC. Translating it yields CASSLNPNEQFF.

Only a few counts were recorded for this clonotype. This chain joins TRBV12-3 or TRBV12-4 and TRBJ2-7; D may be TRBD2 (6 bases). The length of the CDR3 is 16 residues. Trimming took 3 bases from V and 2 from J, leaving 17 bases between them. The CDR3, as DNA: TGTGCCAGCAGTTTCGGGACTTTCCAAACCCCCTACGAGCAGTACTTC. It encodes CASSFGTFQTPYEQYF.

The chain is built from TRBV4-3 and TRBJ2-7; no clear D. Trimming took 0 bases from V and 3 from J, leaving 6 bases between them. Per the germline V gene, CDR1 is LGHNA and CDR2 is YSLEER. The CDR3 is made up of 13 amino acids. The CDR3 DNA is TGCGCCAGCAGCCAAGATCCAGTCTACGAGCAGTACTTC. Its translation is CASSQDPVYEQYF.

V usage is TRBV6-2 or TRBV6-3 and J usage is TRBJ1-5, with D possibly matching TRBD1 (6 bases). CDR3 size: 15 residues. The V end lost 7 bases, the J end lost 3 bases, and 16 bases lay between the germline ends. Germline CDR1 and CDR2: MNHEY and SVGEGT. This CDR3 is CASIDRDNFNQPQHF. The CDR3 region has the DNA TGTGCCAGCATCGACCGGGACAATTTCAATCAGCCCCAGCATTTT.

The chain couples TRBV29-1 to TRBJ2-1, with 8 nucleotides matching TRBD1. The CDR3 is 15 amino acids. Germline V CDR1 and CDR2: SQVTM, ANQGSEA. The V and J ends lost 6 bases and 0 bases, in that order; junction bases with no gene match: 7. DNA for the CDR3: TGCAGCGTCCGGGGGACAGGAGACTCCTACAATGAGCAGTTCTTC. It translates to CSVRGTGDSYNEQFF.

This chain links TRBV30 with TRBJ2-7; TRBD1 might be the D (6 bases). V was shortened by 3 bases and J by 1 base, with 10 bases between the two germline ends. The CDR3 spans 13 residues. The V gene's germline CDR1 is GTSNPN and CDR2 SVGIG (reference sequence). The CDR3 DNA sequence: TGTGCCTGGAGGGGGGCGATGTCCTACGAGCAGTACTTC. Protein: CAWRGAMSYEQYF.

In nucleotides, the CDR3 is TGTGCCAGCAGCGTGTCGGCAGGAAGCAATCAGCCCCAGCATTTT. This codes for CASSVSAGSNQPQHF. The genes are TRBV9 and TRBJ1-5, with unresolved D. CDR3 length: 15 residues. CDR1 and CDR2 from the germline V gene are SGDLS and YYNGEE. V was trimmed by 2 bases and J by 1 base, leaving 10 bases between them.

J is TRBJ2-5 and V is TRBV27, with D perhaps matching TRBD2 (6 bases). The end of the DNA aligns better with TRBJ2-7, so the J call may be wrong. Germline CDR1 MNHEY, CDR2 SMNVEV (reference sequence). This CDR3 spans 17 amino acids. Here the CDR3 DNA reads TGTGCCAGCAGGGGGGGATGGATGGCGGCAGGAAGCTACGAGCAGTACTTC. It codes for CASRGGWMAAGSYEQYF.

This clonotype was counted between two and nine times. The V and J genes are TRBV4-2 and TRBJ2-7, with D hard to call. From germline, CDR1 is LGHNA and CDR2 YNFKEQ. The CDR3 spans 13 residues. Trimming cost V 3 bases and J 7 bases, with 13 bases left between them. CDR3 in DNA: TGTGCCAGCAGCCACGATCCTCCGAGAGAGCAGTACTTC. Amino acid sequence: CASSHDPPREQYF.

This clonotype was counted between two and nine times. The V gene is TRBV20-1, the J gene TRBJ1-1, with D possibly TRBD1 on 5 matching bases. Germline loops: CDR1 DFQATT, CDR2 SNEGSKA (reference sequence). V lost 7 bases, J lost 4 bases, and 13 bases lay in between. The CDR3 contains 12 residues. CDR3: CSEGPGRTEAFF. In DNA form, the CDR3 reads TGCAGTGAGGGTCCGGGACGCACTGAAGCTTTCTTT.

This clonotype was detected only a few times. The chain employs TRBV2 and TRBJ1-1; D remains unclear. This CDR3 region has 15 residues. Per the germline V gene, CDR1 is SNHLY and CDR2 is FYNNEI. V was cut by 2 bases and J by 2 bases, with 12 bases left in between. The CDR3 nucleotides are TGTGCCAGCAGTGAATTTGCCAGTCTAAACACTGAAGCTTTCTTT. Translating gives CASSEFASLNTEAFF.

This clonotype showed up just once. The chain employs TRBV7-2 and TRBJ2-1, with 8 bases aligning to TRBD2. After removal of 7 bases from V and 4 bases from J, the junction contained 12 bases not matched to a gene. From germline, CDR1 is SGHTA and CDR2 FQGNSA. The CDR3 contains 16 residues. This chain's CDR3 is CASNRGGGGPYNEQFF. As DNA, the CDR3 is TGTGCCAGCAACCGGGGGGGCGGGGGCCCTTACAATGAGCAGTTCTTC.

The chain couples TRBV9 to TRBJ1-2; TRBD1 aligns across 7 bases. The germline V gene has CDR1 SGDLS and CDR2 YYNGEE. After removal of 4 bases from V and 5 bases from J, the junction contained 8 bases not matched to a gene. The CDR3 contains 14 residues. The CDR3 region is CASSSGTAHYGYTF. Here the CDR3 DNA reads TGTGCCAGCAGCTCCGGGACAGCGCATTATGGCTACACCTTC.

The chain joins TRBV7-2 to TRBJ1-1; D might be TRBD1 (5 bases). V lost 11 bases, J lost 6 bases, and 13 bases lay in between. In germline, CDR1 is SGHTA, CDR2 FQGNSA. The CDR3 consists of 11 residues. CDR3 residues: CAAGGRAEAFF. The CDR3 region has the DNA TGTGCCGCCGGCGGCAGGGCTGAAGCTTTCTTT.

The CDR3 region has the DNA TGCAGTGCTAGGGGGGATTTACTGTACCAAGAGACCCAGTACTTC. Amino acids: CSARGDLLYQETQYF. The V call is TRBV20-1, the J call TRBJ2-5; D is perhaps TRBD1 or TRBD2 (5 bases each). V gave up 3 bases and J gave up 0 bases, with 14 bases separating them. The CDR3 is made up of 15 amino acids. CDR1 is DFQATT, CDR2 SNEGSKA, per germline (reference sequence).

This chain's CDR3 is CASSLQAGGYTF. In DNA, the CDR3 is TGTGCCAGCAGTTTACAGGCTGGCGGCTACACCTTC. The chain is built from TRBV12-3 or TRBV12-4 and TRBJ1-2; the D is unclear. V gave up 2 bases and J gave up 8 bases, with 9 bases separating them. The CDR3 is 12 amino acids.

The chain recombines TRBV6-5 with TRBJ2-1, with a possible D match to TRBD2 (6 bases). The CDR3 runs 13 residues. With 6 bases removed from V and 4 bases from J, the gap between germline ends came to 10 bases. Germline V lookup: CDR1 MNHEY, CDR2 SVGAGI. CDR3 sequence reads: CASRPGLYNEQFF. CDR3 DNA sequence: TGTGCCAGCAGACCGGGACTTTACAATGAGCAGTTCTTC.

CDR3: CASSLIEGDWGEGYTF. DNA of the CDR3: TGTGCCAGCAGCCTTATAGAGGGTGATTGGGGAGAAGGCTACACCTTC. This chain links TRBV28 with TRBJ1-2; D is uncertain. Trimming removed 6 bases at V and 8 bases at J, with 25 bases between. The CDR3 has 16 residues. Germline V CDR1 and CDR2: MDHEN, SYDVKM.

The rearrangement uses TRBV2 and TRBJ1-2; D uncertain. The CDR3 is 14 residues long. The V gene's germline CDR1 is SNHLY and CDR2 FYNNEI. With 7 bases removed from V and 4 bases from J, the gap between germline ends came to 16 bases. Here the CDR3 DNA reads TGTGCCAGCACTCCGGGTCGAGTGGTCTATGGCTACACCTTC. Its translation is CASTPGRVVYGYTF. Together with reference TRBV2 and TRBJ1-2, the CDR3 gives the full variable domain: EPEVTQTPSHQVTQMGQEVILRCVPISNHLYFYWYRQILGQKVEFLVSFYNNEISEKSEIFDDQFSVERPDGSNFTLKIRSTKLEDSAMYFCASTPGRVVYGYTFGSGTRLTVV.

This chain connects TRBV7-3 to TRBJ2-7, with no clear D. Germline lookup yields CDR1 SGHTA and CDR2 FQGTGA. CDR3 size: 17 residues. Trimming left V 1 base short and J 1 base short, with 17 bases between. Here the CDR3 DNA reads TGTGCCAGCAGCTTAAACTATCGGCGGCAACCTTCCTACGAGCAGTACTTC. It yields the protein CASSLNYRRQPSYEQYF.

The rearrangement links TRBV7-9 to TRBJ1-1, with D uncertain. Looked up from germline, CDR1 is SEHNR and CDR2 is FQNEAQ (reference sequence). The length of the CDR3 is 12 residues. The V gene lost 3 bases and the J gene lost 3 bases, with 5 bases spanning the gap. CDR3 sequence: CASSFLDTEAFF. In nucleotides, the CDR3 is TGTGCCAGCAGCTTTTTGGACACTGAAGCTTTCTTT.

The chain is built from TRBV25-1 and TRBJ2-1; possible D gene TRBD2, 5 bases. Germline V CDR1 and CDR2: MGHDK, SYGVNS. The CDR3 is 11 amino acids. The V end was cut by 6 bases, the J end by 8 bases, with 8 bases between. CDR3 loop: CASRAGDEQFF. The CDR3 DNA reads as TGTGCCAGCAGGGCGGGCGATGAGCAGTTCTTC. The variable domain in full, with the rest retrieved from reference TRBV25-1 and TRBJ2-1, is EADIYQTPRYLVIGTGKKITLECSQTMGHDKMYWYQQDPGMELHLIHYSYGVNSTEKGDLSSESTVSRIRTEHFPLTLESARPSHTSQYLCASRAGDEQFFGPGTRLTVL.

This sequence joins TRBV4-1 and TRBJ2-7; no firm D call. Germline V gene data show CDR1 as MGHRA and CDR2 as YSYEKL. The CDR3 is 15 residues long. V was trimmed by 1 base and J by 0 bases, leaving 10 bases between them. The CDR3 spells CASSQAAESSYEQYF. The DNA for the CDR3 is TGCGCCAGCAGCCAAGCCGCCGAGAGCTCCTACGAGCAGTACTTC.

The rearrangement links TRBV20-1 to TRBJ1-4; D is undetermined. The CDR3 runs to 11 residues. CDR1 is DFQATT, CDR2 SNEGSKA, per germline (reference sequence). Trimming stripped 7 bases from V and 7 bases from J, with 10 bases between. CDR3 DNA sequence: TGCAGTGTTCTCTTGGCTGAAAAACTGTTTTTT. Protein product: CSVLLAEKLFF.

The rearrangement links TRBV7-2 to TRBJ2-3; D is unresolved. The CDR3 consists of 15 residues. With 5 bases removed from V and 1 base from J, the gap between germline ends came to 13 bases. From germline, CDR1 is SGHTA and CDR2 FQGNSA. CDR3 protein: CASSPPPGGTDTQYF. Here the CDR3 DNA reads TGTGCCAGCAGCCCCCCACCGGGCGGCACAGATACGCAGTATTTT.